The text below deals with one TCR beta chain. The record originates from a study of immune cell composition in non-small cell lung cancer. Repertoires were generated with immunoSEQ multiplex PCR, while TCRdb's copy carries only in-frame clones and drops some. The table has approximately 4,000 clones, 74% seen once. The V end lost 2 bases, the J end lost 4 bases, and 9 bases lay between the germline ends. Germline assignment: CDR1 SNHLY and CDR2 FYNNEI. This CDR3 is built from 14 residues. The V and J genes are TRBV2 and TRBJ1-5; D remains ambiguous. The receptor was isolated from a human donor with non-small cell lung cancer. Sequencing was carried out using lung tumor tissue. CDR3 in amino acids: CASSELQNNQPQHF. The CDR3 DNA is TGTGCCAGCAGTGAATTACAGAATAATCAGCCCCAGCATTTT.